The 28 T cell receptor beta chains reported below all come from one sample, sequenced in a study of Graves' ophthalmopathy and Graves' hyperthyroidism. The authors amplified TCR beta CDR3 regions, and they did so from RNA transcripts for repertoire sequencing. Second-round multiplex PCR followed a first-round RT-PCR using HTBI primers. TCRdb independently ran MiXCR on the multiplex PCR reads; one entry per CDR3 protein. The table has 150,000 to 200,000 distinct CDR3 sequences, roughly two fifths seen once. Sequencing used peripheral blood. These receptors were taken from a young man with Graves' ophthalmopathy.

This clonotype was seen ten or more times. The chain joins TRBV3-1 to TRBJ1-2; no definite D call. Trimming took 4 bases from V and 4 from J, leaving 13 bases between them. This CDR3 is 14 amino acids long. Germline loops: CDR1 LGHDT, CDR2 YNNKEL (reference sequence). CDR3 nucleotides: TGTGCCAGCAGCCCCTCGGCCAGATTCTATGGCTACACCTTC. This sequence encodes CASSPSARFYGYTF.

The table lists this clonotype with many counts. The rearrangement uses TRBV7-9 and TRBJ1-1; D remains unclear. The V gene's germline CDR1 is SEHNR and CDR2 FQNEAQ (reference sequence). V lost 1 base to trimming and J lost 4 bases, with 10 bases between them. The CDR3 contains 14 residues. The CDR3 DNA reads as TGTGCCAGCAGCTTAGGACGGGAGTTCACTGAAGCTTTCTTT. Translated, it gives CASSLGREFTEAFF.

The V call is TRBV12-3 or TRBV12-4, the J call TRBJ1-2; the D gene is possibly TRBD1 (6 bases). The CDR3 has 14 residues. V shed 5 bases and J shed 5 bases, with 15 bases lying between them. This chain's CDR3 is CASSPSIQGYGYTF. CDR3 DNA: TGTGCCAGCAGTCCCTCCATCCAGGGGTATGGCTACACCTTC.

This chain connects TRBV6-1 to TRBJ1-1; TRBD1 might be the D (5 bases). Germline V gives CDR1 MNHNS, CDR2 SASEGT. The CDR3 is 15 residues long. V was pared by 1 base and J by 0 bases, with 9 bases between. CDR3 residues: CASSEVGVMNTEAFF. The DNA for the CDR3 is TGTGCCAGCAGTGAAGTAGGGGTGATGAACACTGAAGCTTTCTTT.

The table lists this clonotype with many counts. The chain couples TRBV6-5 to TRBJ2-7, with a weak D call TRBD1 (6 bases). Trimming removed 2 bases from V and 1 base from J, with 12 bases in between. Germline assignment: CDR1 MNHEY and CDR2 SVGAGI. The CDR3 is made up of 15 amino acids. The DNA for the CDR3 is TGTGCCAGCAGTTACCGGACAGCTTCTTCCTACGAGCAGTACTTC. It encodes CASSYRTASSYEQYF.

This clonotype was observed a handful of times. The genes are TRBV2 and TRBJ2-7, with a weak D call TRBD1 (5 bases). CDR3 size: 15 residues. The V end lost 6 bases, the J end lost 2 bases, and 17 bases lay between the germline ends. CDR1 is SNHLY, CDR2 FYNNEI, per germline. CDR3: CASRPSEGATYEQYF. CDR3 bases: TGTGCCAGCAGACCGTCCGAAGGGGCCACCTACGAGCAGTACTTC.

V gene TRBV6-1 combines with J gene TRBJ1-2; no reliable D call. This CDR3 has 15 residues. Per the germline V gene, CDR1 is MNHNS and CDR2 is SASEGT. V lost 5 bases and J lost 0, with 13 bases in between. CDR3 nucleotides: TGTGCCAGCAGTCAGGCTTACACCGCTAACTATGGCTACACCTTC. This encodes CASSQAYTANYGYTF.

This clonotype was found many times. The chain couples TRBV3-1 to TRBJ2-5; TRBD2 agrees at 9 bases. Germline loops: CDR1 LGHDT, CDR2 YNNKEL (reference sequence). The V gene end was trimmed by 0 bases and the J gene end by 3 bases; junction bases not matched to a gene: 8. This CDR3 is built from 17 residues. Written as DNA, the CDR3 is TGTGCCAGCAGCCAAGATCGGCCTAGCGGGAAGAAAGAGACCCAGTACTTC. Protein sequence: CASSQDRPSGKKETQYF.

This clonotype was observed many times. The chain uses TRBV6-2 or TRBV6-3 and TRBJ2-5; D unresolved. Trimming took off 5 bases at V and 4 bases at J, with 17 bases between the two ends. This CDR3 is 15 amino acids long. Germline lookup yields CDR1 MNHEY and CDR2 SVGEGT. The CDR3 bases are TGTGCCAGCAGTACCCCTTCGGAAATGGGAGAGACCCAGTACTTC. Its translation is CASSTPSEMGETQYF.

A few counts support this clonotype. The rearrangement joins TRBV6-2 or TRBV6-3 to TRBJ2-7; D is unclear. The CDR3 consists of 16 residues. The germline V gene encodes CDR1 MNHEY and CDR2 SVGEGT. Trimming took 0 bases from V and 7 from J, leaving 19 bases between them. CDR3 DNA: TGTGCCAGCAGTTACTCTCTTGAAGGAGAGCTTTGGGAGCAGTACTTC. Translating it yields CASSYSLEGELWEQYF.

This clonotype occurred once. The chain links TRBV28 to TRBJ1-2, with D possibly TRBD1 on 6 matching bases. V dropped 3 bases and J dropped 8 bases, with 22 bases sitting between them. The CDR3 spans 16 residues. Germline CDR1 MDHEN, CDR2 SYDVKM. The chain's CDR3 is CASSFRRIYRARGYTF. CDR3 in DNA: TGTGCCAGCAGTTTTCGGAGGATTTACAGGGCGCGGGGCTACACCTTC.

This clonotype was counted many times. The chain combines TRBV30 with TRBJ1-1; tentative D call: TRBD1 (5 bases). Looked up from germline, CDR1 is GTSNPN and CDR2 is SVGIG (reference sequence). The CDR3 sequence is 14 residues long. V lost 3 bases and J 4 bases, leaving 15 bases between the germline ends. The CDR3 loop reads CAWRPIGAGTEAFF. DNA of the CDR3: TGTGCCTGGAGGCCGATTGGGGCGGGCACTGAAGCTTTCTTT.

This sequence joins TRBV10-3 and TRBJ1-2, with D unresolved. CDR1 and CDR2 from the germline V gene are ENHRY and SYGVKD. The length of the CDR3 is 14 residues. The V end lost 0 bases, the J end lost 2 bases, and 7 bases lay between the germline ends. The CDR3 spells CAISESVENYGYTF. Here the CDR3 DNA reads TGTGCCATCAGTGAGTCGGTGGAAAACTATGGCTACACCTTC.

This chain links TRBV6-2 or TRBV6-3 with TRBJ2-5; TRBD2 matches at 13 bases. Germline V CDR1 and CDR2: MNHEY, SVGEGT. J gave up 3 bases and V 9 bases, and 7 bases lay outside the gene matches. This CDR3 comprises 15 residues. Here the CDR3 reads CARERTSGGKETQYF. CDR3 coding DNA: TGTGCCAGAGAGCGGACTAGCGGGGGTAAAGAGACCCAGTACTTC.

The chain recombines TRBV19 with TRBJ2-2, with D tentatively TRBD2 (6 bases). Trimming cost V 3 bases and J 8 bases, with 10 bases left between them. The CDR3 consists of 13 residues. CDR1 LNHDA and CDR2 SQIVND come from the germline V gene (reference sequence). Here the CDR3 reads CASSIGSKGELFF. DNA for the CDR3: TGTGCCAGTAGTATCGGGAGTAAGGGGGAGCTGTTTTTT.

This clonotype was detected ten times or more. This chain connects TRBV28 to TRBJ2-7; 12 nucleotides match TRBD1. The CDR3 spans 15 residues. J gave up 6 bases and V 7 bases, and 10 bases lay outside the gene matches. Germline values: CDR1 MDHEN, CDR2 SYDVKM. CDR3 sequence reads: CASTLLGQGASEQYF. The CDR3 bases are TGTGCCAGCACCCTACTGGGACAGGGGGCCTCCGAGCAGTACTTC.

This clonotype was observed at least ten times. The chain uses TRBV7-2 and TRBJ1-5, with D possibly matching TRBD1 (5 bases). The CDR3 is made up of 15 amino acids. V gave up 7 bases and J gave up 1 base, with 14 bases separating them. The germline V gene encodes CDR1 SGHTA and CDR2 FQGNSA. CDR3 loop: CASNRGGVSNQPQHF. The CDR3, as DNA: TGTGCCAGCAACCGGGGGGGGGTGAGCAATCAGCCCCAGCATTTT.

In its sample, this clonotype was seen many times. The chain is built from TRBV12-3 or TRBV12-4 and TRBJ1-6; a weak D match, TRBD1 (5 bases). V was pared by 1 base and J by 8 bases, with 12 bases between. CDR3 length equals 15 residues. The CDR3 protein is CASSLVGREDSPLHF. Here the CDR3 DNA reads TGTGCCAGCAGTTTAGTCGGCAGGGAGGATTCACCCCTCCACTTT.

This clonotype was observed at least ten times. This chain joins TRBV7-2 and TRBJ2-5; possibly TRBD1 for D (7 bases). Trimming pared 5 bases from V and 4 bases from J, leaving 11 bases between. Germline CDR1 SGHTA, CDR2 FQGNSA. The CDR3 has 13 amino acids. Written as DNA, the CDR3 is TGTGCCAGCAGCCGACAGGGAGGAGAGACCCAGTACTTC. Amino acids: CASSRQGGETQYF.

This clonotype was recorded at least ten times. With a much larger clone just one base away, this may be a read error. The CDR3: CASSFTGELFF. The CDR3, as DNA: TGTGCCAGCAGTTTCACCGGGGAGCTGTTTTTT. This chain connects TRBV28 to TRBJ2-2, with no clear D. The V gene's germline CDR1 is MDHEN and CDR2 SYDVKM. There are 11 residues in the CDR3. Trimming removed 3 bases at V and 4 bases at J, with 0 bases between.

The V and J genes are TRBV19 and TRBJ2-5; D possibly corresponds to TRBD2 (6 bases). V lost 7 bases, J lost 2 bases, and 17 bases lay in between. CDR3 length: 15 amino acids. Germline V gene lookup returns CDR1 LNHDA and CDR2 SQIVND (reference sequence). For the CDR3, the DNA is TGTGCCAGTAAGCCAATGGCTAGCGCACAAGAGACCCAGTACTTC. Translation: CASKPMASAQETQYF.

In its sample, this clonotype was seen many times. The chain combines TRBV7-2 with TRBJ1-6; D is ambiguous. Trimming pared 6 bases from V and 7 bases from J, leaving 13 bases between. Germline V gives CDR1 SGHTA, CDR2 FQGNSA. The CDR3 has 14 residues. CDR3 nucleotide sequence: TGTGCCAGCAGAACGGAGGGATTGAATTCACCCCTCCACTTT. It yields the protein CASRTEGLNSPLHF.

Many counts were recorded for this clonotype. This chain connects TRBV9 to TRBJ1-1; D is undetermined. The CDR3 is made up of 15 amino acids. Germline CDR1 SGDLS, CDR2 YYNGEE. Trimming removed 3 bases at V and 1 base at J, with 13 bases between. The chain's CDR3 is CASSASVLGNTEAFF. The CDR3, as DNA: TGTGCCAGCAGCGCCTCAGTCTTGGGGAACACTGAAGCTTTCTTT.

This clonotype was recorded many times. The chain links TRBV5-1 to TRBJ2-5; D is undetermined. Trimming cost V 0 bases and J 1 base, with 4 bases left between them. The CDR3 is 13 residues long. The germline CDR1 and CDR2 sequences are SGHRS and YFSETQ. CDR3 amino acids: CASSLAPQETQYF. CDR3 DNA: TGCGCCAGCAGCTTGGCGCCCCAAGAGACCCAGTACTTC.

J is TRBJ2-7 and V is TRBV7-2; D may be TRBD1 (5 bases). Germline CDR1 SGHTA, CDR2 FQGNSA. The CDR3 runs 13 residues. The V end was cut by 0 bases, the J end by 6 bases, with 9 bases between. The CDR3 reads CASSLAIQGEQYF. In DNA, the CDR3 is TGTGCCAGCAGCTTAGCGATTCAGGGCGAGCAGTACTTC.

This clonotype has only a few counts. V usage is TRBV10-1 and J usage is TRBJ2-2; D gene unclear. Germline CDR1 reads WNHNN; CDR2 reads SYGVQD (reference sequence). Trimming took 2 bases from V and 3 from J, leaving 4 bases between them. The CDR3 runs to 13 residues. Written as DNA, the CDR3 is TGCGCCAGCAGTGAGGGCGACACCGGGGAGCTGTTTTTT. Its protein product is CASSEGDTGELFF.

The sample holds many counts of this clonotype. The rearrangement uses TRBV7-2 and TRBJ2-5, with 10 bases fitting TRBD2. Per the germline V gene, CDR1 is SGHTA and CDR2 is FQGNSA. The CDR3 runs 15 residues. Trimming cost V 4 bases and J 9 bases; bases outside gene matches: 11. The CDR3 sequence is CASSYGSGGIWAQYF. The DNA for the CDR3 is TGTGCCAGCAGCTATGGTAGCGGGGGGATTTGGGCCCAGTACTTC.

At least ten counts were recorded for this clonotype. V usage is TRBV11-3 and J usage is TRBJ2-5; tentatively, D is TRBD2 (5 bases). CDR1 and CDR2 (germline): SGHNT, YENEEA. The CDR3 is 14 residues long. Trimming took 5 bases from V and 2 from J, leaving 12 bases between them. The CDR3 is CASSDRRRQETQYF. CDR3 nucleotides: TGTGCCAGCAGCGATCGGAGGAGACAAGAGACCCAGTACTTC.